This paragraph reports one T cell receptor (beta chain). This clone's antigen is unknown. Base qualities are not recorded, but no much larger clone differs from it by a single base. Explained via the paper, the treatment or condition label denotes: in vitro stimulation with specific CMV peptide epitopes to enrich CMV-specific T cells. The sequencer was an Illumina HiSeq 1500. TCRdb took the public reads, trimmed them with fastp at Q25, ran MiXCR for clone calling and kept in-frame beta chains. All rows with the same CDR3 protein become a single entry with the most common DNA and genes. The sample data list tens of thousands of distinct CDR3 sequences, and around 25% of these were observed just once. The top ten clonotypes cover roughly 50% of the sample. The entry originates in a study of T cell repertoires in cytomegalovirus infection (dated by TCRdb to about 2019). Concerning the study at large: Alongside well-studied HLA-B-restricted epitopes, the peptide stimulations were aimed at recently identified HLA-C-restricted CMV epitopes, whose presentation resists viral immunomodulation. Donor HLA type was relevant to the analysis, because carriage of CMV infection together with the matching HLA type was indicated by public TCR beta signatures. The investigation overall reported the following: Carriers of CMV infection plus the relevant HLA type were discriminated by the cumulative frequency of public TCR beta family members in the study cohort and in an independent roughly 320-donor cohort. The ex vivo response was dominated by HLA-C-restricted CMV-specific TCR beta clonotypes, which also provided the single most frequent clonotype in two of eight donors.

V is shortened by 3 bases, J by 2 bases, and the region joining them spans 11 bases. The CDR3 numbers 14 residues from cysteine through phenylalanine. The retained sequence is limited to the CDR3, 42 bases, with the frame set at the first base. This sample comprised CD8+ T cells from cultured PBMCs, obtained from culture after CMV antigen stimulation. The rearrangement combines TRBV12-3 or TRBV12-4 with TRBJ2-7, with TRBD1 tentatively as D gene (5 bases match). The clonotype was recovered from a human donor in good health (CMV status not recorded). Some clones in this sample may be carry-over from other donors' samples. At the DNA level, the sequence is TGTGCCAGCAGTTTCGGCAGGGCTACCTACGAGCAGTACTTC. It encodes CASSFGRATYEQYF.